This entry describes one T cell receptor beta chain. Its specificity is not known. Each and every patient relapsed after autologous stem cell transplantation, and patients got differing brentuximab vedotin exposure. The sample is drawn from a study of PD-1 blockade in classical Hodgkin lymphoma. Study in general: A 3 mg/kg intravenous dose of nivolumab was received by patients every 2 weeks. Study outcomes and limitations: In newly diagnosed patients, baseline TCR diversity was reportedly below that of healthy donors.

Germline CDR1 is SNHLY and CDR2 is FYNNEI. V shed 3 bases and J shed 2 bases, with 5 bases lying between them. CDR3 length: 13 residues. Produced via immunoSEQ multiplex PCR; TCRdb's table is partial and in-frame only. The sample has tens of thousands of clones, under 95% seen once. This receptor was obtained from a human donor with classical Hodgkin lymphoma. Sequencing was performed on peripheral blood mononuclear cells (PBMCs), taken at baseline. The genes are TRBV2 and TRBJ1-3, with unresolved D. The CDR3 region has the DNA TGTGCCAGCAGTGATGGGGCTGGAAACACCATATATTTT. As protein: CASSDGAGNTIYF.